The 9 T cell receptor beta chains reported below all come from one sample, sequenced in a study of low-dose radiotherapy and immunotherapy resistance in tumors. Time point here: after trial treatment. This sample's treatment: LDRT plus nivolumab, ipilimumab, low-dose cyclophosphamide and aspirin (RACIN trial). TRAV- and TRBV-specific primers primed first-strand cDNA, covering alpha and beta chains. A roughly 21-cycle PCR with a constant-region primer and V-primer adapter amplified TCRs. One entry per CDR3 protein results from TCRdb running MiXCR on the reads. This table has about 58,000 distinct CDR3 sequences, less than 30% appearing once. The material sequenced was PBMCs, taken after low-dose radiotherapy plus immunotherapy. The source is a male donor with prostate cancer.

This clonotype was recorded many times. This chain connects TRBV20-1 to TRBJ2-1; the D gene is possibly TRBD2 (6 bases). V gave up 6 bases and J gave up 6 bases, with 12 bases separating them. The germline V gene encodes CDR1 DFQATT and CDR2 SNEGSKA (reference sequence). The length of the CDR3 is 12 residues. CDR3: CSAPAGSNEQFF. The CDR3 nucleotides read TGCAGTGCGCCAGCGGGCTCCAATGAGCAGTTCTTC.

This clonotype was observed at least ten times. Compared with germline, one end of the junction differs, possibly owing to a read error. This chain uses TRBV15 with TRBJ2-1, with D maybe TRBD1 (6 bases). The germline gives CDR1 LNHNV, CDR2 YYDKDF (reference sequence). The CDR3 loop spans 12 amino acids. The CDR3 sequence is CATSRGEREQFF. The CDR3 DNA follows: TGTGCCACGAGCAGGGGTGAGCGAGAGCAGTTCTTC.

This clonotype appeared many times. This CDR3 is CSARDGTVPYEQYF. DNA for the CDR3: TGCAGTGCTAGAGACGGGACAGTGCCCTACGAGCAGTACTTC. V usage is TRBV20-1 and J usage is TRBJ2-7, with TRBD1 matching 7 bases. The J segment lost 2 bases and the V segment lost 0 bases, leaving 4 bases of the junction unmatched. CDR3 length equals 14 residues. Germline V gives CDR1 DFQATT, CDR2 SNEGSKA (reference sequence).

This clonotype was detected many times. The genes are TRBV6-6 and TRBJ2-3; perhaps TRBD1 as D (6 bases). V was pared by 6 bases and J by 2 bases, with 15 bases between. The V gene's germline CDR1 is MNHNY and CDR2 SVGAGI (reference sequence). The CDR3 is made up of 15 amino acids. The DNA for the CDR3 is TGTGCCAGCAGCCATGCAGGGGACCTCACAGATACGCAGTATTTT. Translating it yields CASSHAGDLTDTQYF.

The sample holds many counts of this clonotype. V gene TRBV15 combines with J gene TRBJ2-5; D is unresolved. The CDR3 spans 16 residues. Trimming stripped 1 base from V and 6 bases from J, with 18 bases between. Germline V CDR1 and CDR2: LNHNV, YYDKDF (reference sequence). CDR3 DNA sequence: TGTGCCACCAGCAGAGGGACCCAGTCGCCACAGAAGACCCAGTACTTC. It translates to CATSRGTQSPQKTQYF.

This clonotype was seen repeatedly, ten times or more. CDR3 in amino acids: CSAQRVRDTEAFF. The CDR3 DNA reads as TGCAGTGCCCAACGGGTTCGGGACACTGAAGCTTTCTTT. The chain joins TRBV20-1 to TRBJ1-1; D unclear. CDR1 is DFQATT and CDR2 is SNEGSKA in the germline V gene (reference sequence). Trimming took 6 bases from V and 3 from J, leaving 14 bases between them. This CDR3 contains 13 residues.

This clonotype was seen many times. This rearrangement joins TRBV9 to TRBJ2-3, with 7 bases identical to TRBD2. J was trimmed by 1 base and V by 3 bases; bases with no gene match: 8. This CDR3 spans 16 amino acids. Germline V CDR1 and CDR2: SGDLS, YYNGEE. CDR3: CASSAPGLAGTDTQYF. DNA of the CDR3: TGTGCCAGCAGCGCCCCTGGGCTAGCGGGCACAGATACGCAGTATTTT.

This clonotype was observed many times. This chain connects TRBV3-1 to TRBJ2-3, with TRBD2 matching over 10 bases. The V gene end was trimmed by 0 bases and the J gene end by 1 base; junction bases not matched to a gene: 1. This CDR3 contains 16 residues. CDR1 is LGHDT and CDR2 is YNNKEL in the germline V gene (reference sequence). CDR3 loop: CASSQDGTSGTDTQYF. The CDR3, as DNA: TGTGCCAGCAGCCAAGACGGGACTAGCGGCACAGATACGCAGTATTTT.

As concerns this clonotype: A far more abundant clone sits one base away, making this likely a read error. The rearrangement uses TRBV6-2 or TRBV6-3 and TRBJ2-4; TRBD1 or TRBD2 may be the D gene (5 bases each). Trimming removed 0 bases at V and 13 bases at J, with 16 bases between. CDR1 MNHEY and CDR2 SVGEGT come from the germline V gene. This CDR3 comprises 14 residues. CDR3 region: CASSYSGVNNEQYF. DNA for the CDR3: TGTGCCAGCAGTTACTCGGGGGTAAACAATGAGCAGTACTTC.